The clone carrying this T cell receptor (beta chain) has a count of ten or more. V was clipped by 1 base and J by 8 bases; unmatched bases: 2. This CDR3 region has 15 residues. In germline, CDR1 is SGHTA, CDR2 FQGNSA. The sample originates from a study of T cell repertoires in cytomegalovirus infection. Study overall: Both CMV infection and a matching HLA type were indicated by public TCR beta signatures.

One entry per CDR3 protein results from TCRdb running MiXCR on the reads. The sample yields 450,000 to 600,000 distinct CDR3 sequences, about 10% seen once. J is TRBJ2-1 and V is TRBV7-2, with 13 nucleotides matching TRBD2. The specimen was PBMCs. The clonotype was recovered from a human donor in good health (CMV status not recorded). Some clones in this sample may be carry-over from other donors' samples. CDR3 residues: CASSLVTSGRDEQFF. The CDR3, as DNA: TGTGCCAGCAGCTTAGTCACTAGCGGGAGGGATGAGCAGTTCTTC.